The TCR beta chain under discussion was sequenced for a study of cytomegalovirus exposure and HLA in healthy donors. General observations from the study: TRBV6-2, TRBV6-3 and some other V segments were excluded as indistinguishable.

60 Vbeta and 13 Jbeta primers were used in PCR. TCRdb's copy holds only in-frame clones and misses some; the assay was immunoSEQ multiplex PCR. The sample consists of more than 100,000 clones, 75% to 80% of them appearing once. There are 16 residues in the CDR3. V shed 4 bases and J shed 0 bases, with 10 bases lying between them. Germline V gene sequence: CDR1 SGHAT, CDR2 FQNNGV. As concerns this clone: The antigen remains undetermined.

The sequencing sample was made of PBMCs. This TCR derives from a male donor in good health and CMV-seronegative. The V call is TRBV11-2, the J call TRBJ1-6; D unclear. In nucleotides, the CDR3 is TGTGCCAGCAGCTCACGCGGGAGCTCCTATAATTCACCCCTCCACTTT. Translating gives CASSSRGSSYNSPLHF.